This T cell receptor (beta chain) was recovered during a study of blood T cell repertoires in COVID-19 (TCRdb year 2020). About the study as a whole: Collaborator samples came from the United States, Italy and Spain and covered acute and convalescent phases of COVID-19. The prospective study material was composed of cDNA or gDNA derived from T cells, B-cell-depleted T cells, or PBMCs. Subjects who had been exposed to COVID-19, were actively infected with it, or had recovered from it provided the deeply sampled blood TCRbeta repertoires that made up the dataset. The repertoires were made available in a free public database intended to serve as a resource for research on the immune response to SARS-CoV-2. Samples came from the ongoing ImmuneRACE study (first 160 participants) plus 1,254 subjects from 6 global collaborators. A de-identified subject ID, COVID-19 status, age in years and sex were almost always included in the sample metadata. HLA class I and class II types, where available, came from metadata supplied by the sample provider rather than from assay-based typing. General conclusions and limits of the study: The quantity of clinical and demographic metadata differed by source and by participant and was supplied without curation.

The immunoSEQ Assay, a bias-controlled multiplex PCR, was used to amplify TCRbeta CDR3 regions from genomic DNA. The authors' pipeline ran thus. Nucleated cell counts per sample were estimated from amplification of reference gene primers within the assay. To quantify the absolute abundance of each unique TCRbeta CDR3 rearrangement, sequence reads were collapsed and filtered. For each sample, productive Simpson clonality was calculated as the square root of Simpson's diversity index across productive rearrangements. The immuneACCESS repertoire file appears here via TCRdb, limited to in-frame rearrangements. These files lack a portion of the clones; in checked studies, under half of the deficit traces to unresolved V genes, and the cause of the others is not known. Clone size and V and J calls were adopted from that table, with D and trimming inferred from the DNA. The sample includes approximately 200,000 clones, with around 94% observed a single time. The biggest ten clones account for approximately 0.8% of the sample.

One collaborating source in Seattle enrolled patients during active infection and followed them longitudinally through the course of disease. Collaborating institutions collected whole blood in K2EDTA tubes following their own protocols. For TCRbeta analysis, collaborator samples were shipped as frozen whole blood, as isolated PBMCs, or as DNA extracted from either sample type. From a lookup of the germline V gene, CDR1 and CDR2 are KGHSH and LQKENI. Trimming removed 4 bases from V and 0 bases from J; the gene matches leave 10 bases unexplained. The CDR3 measures 18 amino acids from cysteine to phenylalanine. Kept here is only the CDR3 DNA, which spans 54 bases and is read in frame from base 1. For this clone: There is no known antigen for this receptor. Base qualities are missing; no much larger clone stands one base away.

The sample taken for sequencing was peripheral blood. This receptor chain uses TRBV18 and TRBJ1-4; 8 bases in the junction line up with TRBD1. The clonotype comes from a man aged 30 to 45 with COVID-19, enrolled during active disease. The CDR3 protein sequence reads: CASSLWTGMVATNEKLFF. The nucleotide sequence is TGTGCCAGCTCACTATGGACAGGGATGGTGGCAACTAATGAAAAACTGTTTTTT.